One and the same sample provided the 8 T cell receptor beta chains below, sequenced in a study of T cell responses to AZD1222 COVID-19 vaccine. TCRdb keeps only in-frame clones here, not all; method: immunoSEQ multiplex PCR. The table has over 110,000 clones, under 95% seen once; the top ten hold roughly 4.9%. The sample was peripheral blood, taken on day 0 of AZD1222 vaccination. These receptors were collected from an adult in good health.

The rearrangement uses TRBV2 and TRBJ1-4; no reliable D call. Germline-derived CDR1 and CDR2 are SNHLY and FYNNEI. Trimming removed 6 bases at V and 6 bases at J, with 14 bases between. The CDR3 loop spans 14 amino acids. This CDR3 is CASRERGRDEKLFF. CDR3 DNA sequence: TGTGCCAGCAGAGAACGGGGAAGAGATGAAAAACTGTTTTTT.

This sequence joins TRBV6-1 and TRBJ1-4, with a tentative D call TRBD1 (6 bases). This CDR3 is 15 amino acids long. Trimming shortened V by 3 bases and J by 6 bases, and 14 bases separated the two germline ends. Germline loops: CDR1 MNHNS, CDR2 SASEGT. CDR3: CASSDRGRSDEKLFF. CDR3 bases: TGTGCCAGCAGTGACAGGGGTCGCAGCGATGAAAAACTGTTTTTT.

The CDR3 sequence: CASSLGDRAGELFF. CDR3 sequence (DNA): TGTGCCAGCAGCTTGGGCGACAGGGCCGGGGAGCTGTTTTTT. This sequence joins TRBV11-1 and TRBJ2-2; 7 bases align to TRBD1. The CDR3 is 14 residues long. Germline V lookup: CDR1 SGHAT, CDR2 FQDESV (reference sequence). V gave up 3 bases and J gave up 6 bases; unmatched junction bases: 4.

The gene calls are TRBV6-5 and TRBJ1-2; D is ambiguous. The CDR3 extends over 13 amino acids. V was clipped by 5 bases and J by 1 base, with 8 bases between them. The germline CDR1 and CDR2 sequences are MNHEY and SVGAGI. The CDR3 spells CASSPVGNYGYTF. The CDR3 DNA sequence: TGTGCCAGCAGTCCTGTGGGTAACTATGGCTACACCTTC.

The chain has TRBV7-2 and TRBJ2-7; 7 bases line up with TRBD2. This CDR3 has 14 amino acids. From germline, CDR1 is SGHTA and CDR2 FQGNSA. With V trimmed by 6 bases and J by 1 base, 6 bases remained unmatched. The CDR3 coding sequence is TGTGCCAGCAGTCGCTTGGGGGGGTCCTACGAGCAGTACTTC. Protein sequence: CASSRLGGSYEQYF.

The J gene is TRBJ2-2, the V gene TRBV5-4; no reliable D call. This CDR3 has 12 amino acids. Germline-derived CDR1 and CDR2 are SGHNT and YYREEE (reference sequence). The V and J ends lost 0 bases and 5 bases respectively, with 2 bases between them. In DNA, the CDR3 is TGTGCCAGCAGCTTGGAAACCGGGGAGCTGTTTTTT. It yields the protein CASSLETGELFF.

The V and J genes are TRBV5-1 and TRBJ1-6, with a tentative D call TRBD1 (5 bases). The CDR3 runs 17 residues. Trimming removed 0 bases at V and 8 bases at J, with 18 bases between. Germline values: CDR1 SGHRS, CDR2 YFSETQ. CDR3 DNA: TGCGCCAGCAGCTTGGGGGCAGGGACGGGATCCTATTCACCCCTCCACTTT. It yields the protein CASSLGAGTGSYSPLHF.

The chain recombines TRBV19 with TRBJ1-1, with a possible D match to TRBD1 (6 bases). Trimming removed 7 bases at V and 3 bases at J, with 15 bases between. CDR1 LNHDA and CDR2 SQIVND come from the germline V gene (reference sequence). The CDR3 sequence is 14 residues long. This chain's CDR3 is CASTSPRGDTEAFF. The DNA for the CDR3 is TGTGCCAGTACCTCTCCCAGGGGTGACACTGAAGCTTTCTTT.